Reported below is one T cell receptor (beta chain). Antigen: not known. Libraries were prepared by immunoSEQ multiplex PCR; TCRdb keeps only in-frame clonotypes and omits some of them. The data contain 150,000 to 170,000 clones, 85% to 95% of them singletons. The V gene's germline CDR1 is ENHRY and CDR2 SYGVKD. V gave up 3 bases and J gave up 0 bases; unmatched junction bases: 3. This CDR3 comprises 15 residues. The source of the sample is a study of OX40 agonist ivuxolimab in advanced cancers. Study findings and constraints: More expanded clones were found, on average, in CD8+ than in CD4+ T cells.

Patients with autoimmune history or systemic immunosuppression were excluded. The receptor was derived from an adult with an advanced solid tumor such as melanoma, head and neck, liver or kidney cancer. The sample here was CD4+ or CD8+ T cells sorted from blood, taken in a trial of the OX40 agonist ivuxolimab. The genes are TRBV10-3 and TRBJ2-3; TRBD2 matches 7 bases. CDR3 sequence: CAISEFGGSTDTQYF. CDR3 nucleotide sequence: TGTGCCATCAGTGAATTCGGGGGGAGCACAGATACGCAGTATTTT.